Each of the 11 T cell receptor beta chains below was sequenced from the same sample in a study of OX40 agonist ivuxolimab in advanced cancers. The data were produced by immunoSEQ multiplex PCR, yet TCRdb's version contains in-frame clones alone and is incomplete. The data hold 77,000 or so clones, with around nine tenths observed a single time. The material sequenced was CD4+ or CD8+ T cells sorted from blood, taken in a trial of the OX40 agonist ivuxolimab. The receptors shown here come from an adult with an advanced solid tumor such as melanoma, head and neck, liver or kidney cancer.

A few counts support this clone. This CDR3 reads CASTTGRNTEAFF. CDR3 in DNA: TGTGCCAGCACGACAGGGAGGAACACTGAAGCTTTCTTT. The rearrangement joins TRBV28 to TRBJ1-1; 7 bases agree with TRBD1. V lost 7 bases to trimming and J lost 1 base; unmatched junction nucleotides: 3. CDR1 MDHEN and CDR2 SYDVKM come from the germline V gene. The CDR3 runs to 13 residues.

This chain joins TRBV5-6 and TRBJ1-1; TRBD1 agrees at 9 bases. The CDR3 is made up of 16 amino acids. J gave up 0 bases and V 4 bases, and 7 bases lay outside the gene matches. From germline, CDR1 is SGHDT and CDR2 YYEEEE. CDR3 coding DNA: TGTGCCAGCAGCAAGGACAGGGGCTTAATGAACACTGAAGCTTTCTTT. Translating it yields CASSKDRGLMNTEAFF.

This clone occurred once. This sequence joins TRBV7-9 and TRBJ1-5; no definite D call. The CDR3 runs to 13 residues. Trimming left V 4 bases short and J 3 bases short, with 7 bases between. The germline gives CDR1 SEHNR, CDR2 FQNEAQ (reference sequence). The CDR3 loop is CASSSSVNQPQHF. The CDR3, as DNA: TGTGCCAGCAGCTCGTCGGTCAATCAGCCCCAGCATTTT. The full variable domain, completed using reference TRBV7-9 and TRBJ1-5, is DTGVSQNPRHKITKRGQNVTFRCDPISEHNRLYWYRQTLGQGPEFLTYFQNEAQLEKSRLLSDRFSAERPKGSFSTLEIQRTEQGDSAMYLCASSSSVNQPQHFGDGTRLSIL.

The chain couples TRBV7-2 to TRBJ2-7, with D unresolved. Trimming removed 2 bases from V and 6 bases from J, with 17 bases in between. Germline loops: CDR1 SGHTA, CDR2 FQGNSA. The CDR3 contains 15 residues. The CDR3 coding sequence is TGTGCCAGCAGCTTAATGCCTAGATCCCTTTCCGAGCAGTACTTC. It codes for CASSLMPRSLSEQYF.

V and J are TRBV11-2 and TRBJ2-7; D may be TRBD1 (5 bases). Germline CDR1 SGHAT, CDR2 FQNNGV. This CDR3 has 14 amino acids. The V and J ends lost 3 bases and 2 bases respectively, with 11 bases between them. CDR3: CASSLGQGTYEQYF. The CDR3 nucleotides are TGTGCCAGCAGCTTGGGTCAGGGCACCTACGAGCAGTACTTC.

The rearrangement links TRBV6-6 to TRBJ2-7, with D uncertain. Germline assignment: CDR1 MNHNY and CDR2 SVGAGI (reference sequence). V shed 4 bases and J shed 3 bases, with 13 bases lying between them. The CDR3 length is 14 residues. The CDR3 is CASSSSTPRYEQYF. In DNA, the CDR3 is TGTGCCAGCAGTTCGTCGACACCCCGCTACGAGCAGTACTTC.

The rearrangement links TRBV19 to TRBJ1-5; no definite D call. Germline-derived CDR1 and CDR2 are LNHDA and SQIVND (reference sequence). The CDR3 runs 15 residues. V lost 0 bases and J 0 bases, leaving 6 bases between the germline ends. The CDR3: CASSIEWGSNQPQHF. The DNA of the CDR3 is TGTGCCAGTAGTATAGAGTGGGGTAGCAATCAGCCCCAGCATTTT.

This chain joins TRBV6-5 and TRBJ2-1; TRBD1 agrees at 10 bases. The V and J ends lost 6 bases and 6 bases, in that order; junction bases with no gene match: 5. The germline V gene encodes CDR1 MNHEY and CDR2 SVGAGI. This CDR3 is 14 amino acids long. The CDR3, as DNA: TGTGCCAGCAGACCCGACAGGGGGCCCAATGAGCAGTTCTTC. Translating gives CASRPDRGPNEQFF.

The DNA of the CDR3 is TGTGCCAGCTCACCGGGGGGGCCACGGACCGGGGAGCTGTTTTTT. Its protein product is CASSPGGPRTGELFF. The chain recombines TRBV18 with TRBJ2-2, with D perhaps matching TRBD2 (7 bases). Germline CDR1 is KGHSH and CDR2 is LQKENI. The CDR3 is 15 amino acids. The germline V and J ends were trimmed by 3 bases and 5 bases, with 13 bases remaining between them.

The CDR3 protein is CASHLFPGQASYEQYF. The CDR3 bases are TGTGCCAGCCATCTTTTTCCGGGACAGGCGTCCTACGAGCAGTACTTC. The chain combines TRBV2 with TRBJ2-7; 8 bases fit TRBD1. This CDR3 spans 16 amino acids. The junction had 13 bases not matched to a gene; V was cut back by 8 bases and J by 1 base. The germline CDR1 and CDR2 sequences are SNHLY and FYNNEI.

The chain couples TRBV11-3 to TRBJ2-1; D is perhaps TRBD2 (5 bases). V gave up 4 bases and J gave up 6 bases, with 10 bases separating them. This CDR3 is built from 13 residues. The germline V gene has CDR1 SGHNT and CDR2 YENEEA. CDR3 loop: CASSSEGFNEQFF. Here the CDR3 DNA reads TGTGCCAGCAGCTCCGAGGGATTCAATGAGCAGTTCTTC.